This T cell receptor beta chain was documented in a study of shared clonotypes between healthy human individuals. Study-level information: Donor composition was a couple of women and a few men, aged 18 to 49.

This CDR3 is built from 16 residues. CDR1 and CDR2 (germline): MNHEY, SMNVEV (reference sequence). Trimming pared 0 bases from V and 0 bases from J, leaving 10 bases between. Genomic DNA of every subset was divided equally among multiple immunoSEQ plates. Replicate PCRs were loaded with approximately 300 ng DNA from unsorted PBMC, some 33,000 T cell genomes. Profiled with immunoSEQ multiplex PCR; TCRdb holds only in-frame clones, not every one. Found here are about 490,000 clones, around 80% of them singletons; the top ten hold about 12%. Donors were healthy HIV-negative adults without recent acute infections or vaccinations.

The chain carries TRBV27 and TRBJ2-3; a weak D match, TRBD2 (5 bases). Material for sequencing was PBMCs. This TCR came from a woman aged 40 to 49 in good health. Some clones in this sample may be carry-over from other donors' samples. The CDR3 coding sequence is TGTGCCAGCAGTTTATCCGGGTTAGCGAGCACAGATACGCAGTATTTT. Translating it yields CASSLSGLASTDTQYF.